These T cell receptor beta chains were read from a single sample in a study of T cell repertoires in cytomegalovirus infection. TCRdb used MiXCR to reprocess the reads, holding one entry per CDR3 protein. The sample lists 300,000 or so distinct CDR3 sequences, roughly 9.3% occurring once. The sample consisted of PBMCs. The origin of the receptors is a human donor in good health (CMV status not recorded). Some clones in this sample may be carry-over from other donors' samples. The CDR3 runs from the conserved cysteine through the conserved F or W.

TRBJ1-2	TRBV7-2	CASSSYQGTHYGYTF
TRBJ2-3	TRBV11-2	CASSLERTSTDTQYF
TRBJ2-3	TRBV2	CASSEVGAGGADTQYF
TRBJ1-2	TRBV7-9	CASGPRGDYGYTF
TRBJ1-1	TRBV20-1	CSATRVGRGTEAFF
TRBJ1-6	TRBV7-9	CASSLDSNSPLHF
TRBJ2-6	TRBV10-3	CAITESGANVLTF
TRBJ2-3	TRBV29-1	CSALAGGRGQYF
TRBJ2-5	TRBV20-1	CSARDIAGWETQYF
TRBJ1-2	TRBV12-3/TRBV12-4	CASSFTPQGYGYTF
TRBJ2-1	TRBV28	CASSPASGGRYNEQFF
TRBJ2-1	TRBV5-1	CASSLERSARNEQFF
TRBJ2-7	TRBV12-3/TRBV12-4	CASSLVGQGNEQYF
TRBJ2-5	TRBV29-1	CSVEGGQGARETQYF